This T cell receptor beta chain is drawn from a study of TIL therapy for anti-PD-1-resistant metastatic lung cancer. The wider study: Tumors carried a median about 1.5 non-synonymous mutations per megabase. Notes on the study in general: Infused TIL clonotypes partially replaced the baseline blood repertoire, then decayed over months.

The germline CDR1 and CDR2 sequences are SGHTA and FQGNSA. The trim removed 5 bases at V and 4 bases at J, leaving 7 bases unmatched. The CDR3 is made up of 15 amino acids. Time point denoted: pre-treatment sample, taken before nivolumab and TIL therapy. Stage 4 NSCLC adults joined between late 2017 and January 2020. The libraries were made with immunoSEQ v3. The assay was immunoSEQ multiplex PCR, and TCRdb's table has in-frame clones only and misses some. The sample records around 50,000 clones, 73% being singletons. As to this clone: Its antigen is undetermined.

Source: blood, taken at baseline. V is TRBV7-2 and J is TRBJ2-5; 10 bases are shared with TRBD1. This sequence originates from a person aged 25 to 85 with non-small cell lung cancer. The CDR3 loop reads CASSPRQGAGETQYF. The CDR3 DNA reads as TGTGCCAGCAGCCCGAGACAGGGGGCAGGAGAGACCCAGTACTTC.